The TCR beta chain under discussion was sequenced for a study of T cells in localized non-small cell lung cancer. Whole-study results and caveats: Because sequencing included only one region (of the tumor), heterogeneity remains possible.

This clone has just one count. Its target is not known. The assay was immunoSEQ multiplex PCR, and TCRdb's table has in-frame clones only and misses some. The data show about 72,000 clones, with roughly 86% seen just once and around an eighth held by the top ten. Sequenced here: peripheral blood, sampled before any cancer treatment. The clonotype was recovered from a female donor older than 55 with stage I lung adenocarcinoma.

For the CDR3, the DNA is TGTGCCTGGAGTCCAGGGGAAAACCAGCCCCAGCATTTT. Its protein is CAWSPGENQPQHF. V is TRBV30 and J is TRBJ1-5; the D gene is possibly TRBD1 (6 bases). The V end was cut by 2 bases, the J end by 7 bases, with 12 bases between. In germline, CDR1 is GTSNPN, CDR2 SVGIG (reference sequence). This CDR3 contains 13 residues.